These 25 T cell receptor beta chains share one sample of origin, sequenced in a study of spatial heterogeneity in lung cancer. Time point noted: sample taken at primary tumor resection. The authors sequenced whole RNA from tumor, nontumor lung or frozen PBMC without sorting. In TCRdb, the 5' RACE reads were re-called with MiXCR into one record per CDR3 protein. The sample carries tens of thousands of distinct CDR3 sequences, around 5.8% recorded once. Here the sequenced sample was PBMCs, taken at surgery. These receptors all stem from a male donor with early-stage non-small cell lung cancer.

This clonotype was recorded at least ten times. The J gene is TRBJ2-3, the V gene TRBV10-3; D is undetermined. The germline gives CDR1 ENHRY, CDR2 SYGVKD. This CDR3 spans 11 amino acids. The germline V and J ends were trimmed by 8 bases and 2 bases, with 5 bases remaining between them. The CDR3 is CAIGLTDTQYF. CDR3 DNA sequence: TGTGCCATCGGCCTCACAGATACGCAGTATTTT.

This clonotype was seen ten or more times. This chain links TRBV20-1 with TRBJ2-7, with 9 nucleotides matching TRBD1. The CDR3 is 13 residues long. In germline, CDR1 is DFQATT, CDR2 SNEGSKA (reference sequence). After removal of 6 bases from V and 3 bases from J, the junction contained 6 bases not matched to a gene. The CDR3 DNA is TGCAGTGCCCCCCTGACAGGGGGCTACGAGCAGTACTTC. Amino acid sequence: CSAPLTGGYEQYF.

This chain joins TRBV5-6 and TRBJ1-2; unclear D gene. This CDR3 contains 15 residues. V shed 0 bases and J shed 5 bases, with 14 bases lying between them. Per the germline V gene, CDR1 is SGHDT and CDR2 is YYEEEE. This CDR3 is CASSLEVSLSYGYTF. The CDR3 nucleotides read TGTGCCAGCAGCTTGGAGGTCAGCCTATCTTATGGCTACACCTTC. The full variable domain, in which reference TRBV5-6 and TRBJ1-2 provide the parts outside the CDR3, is DAGVTQSPTHLIKTRGQQVTLRCSPKSGHDTVSWYQQALGQGPQFIFQYYEEEERQRGNFPDRFSGHQFPNYSSELNVNALLLGDSALYLCASSLEVSLSYGYTFGSGTRLTVV.

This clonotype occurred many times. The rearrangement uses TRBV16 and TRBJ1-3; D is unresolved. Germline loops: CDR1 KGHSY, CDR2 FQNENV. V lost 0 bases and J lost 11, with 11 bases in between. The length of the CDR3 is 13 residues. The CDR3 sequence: CASSQSSRRPIYF. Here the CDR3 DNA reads TGTGCCAGCAGCCAATCCTCAAGAAGACCCATATATTTT.

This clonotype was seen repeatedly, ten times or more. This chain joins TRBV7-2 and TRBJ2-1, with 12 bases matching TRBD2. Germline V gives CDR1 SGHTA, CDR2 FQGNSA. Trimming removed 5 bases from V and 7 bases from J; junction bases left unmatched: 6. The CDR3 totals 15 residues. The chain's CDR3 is CASSPRLAGENEQFF. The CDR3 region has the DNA TGTGCCAGCAGCCCTAGACTAGCGGGGGAGAATGAGCAGTTCTTC.

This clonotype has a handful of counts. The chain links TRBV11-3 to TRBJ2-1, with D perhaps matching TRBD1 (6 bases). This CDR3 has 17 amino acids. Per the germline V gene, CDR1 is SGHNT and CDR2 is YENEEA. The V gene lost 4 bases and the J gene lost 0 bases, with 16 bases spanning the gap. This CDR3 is CASSSTGWRISYNEQFF. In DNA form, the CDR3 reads TGTGCCAGCAGCTCAACAGGGTGGAGGATCTCCTACAATGAGCAGTTCTTC.

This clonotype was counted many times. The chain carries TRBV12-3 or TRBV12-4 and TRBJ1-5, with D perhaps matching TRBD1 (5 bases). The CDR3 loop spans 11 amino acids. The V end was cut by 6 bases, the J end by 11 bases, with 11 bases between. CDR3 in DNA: TGTGCCAGCAGCCTAGAGGGGTCCCAGCATTTT. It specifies CASSLEGSQHF.

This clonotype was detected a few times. CDR3 region: CASSAGQSQGYTF. CDR3 coding DNA: TGTGCCAGCAGCGCTGGACAGTCCCAAGGCTACACCTTC. The V call is TRBV14, the J call TRBJ1-2, with TRBD1 as a possible D gene (6 bases). V was shortened by 5 bases and J by 8 bases, with 15 bases between the two germline ends. The CDR3 contains 13 residues. Germline values: CDR1 SGHDN, CDR2 FVKESK.

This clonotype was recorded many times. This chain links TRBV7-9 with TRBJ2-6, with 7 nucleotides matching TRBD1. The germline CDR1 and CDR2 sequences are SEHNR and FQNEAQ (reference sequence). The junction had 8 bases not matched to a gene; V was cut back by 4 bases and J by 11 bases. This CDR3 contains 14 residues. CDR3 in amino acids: CASSWTGQPHVLTF. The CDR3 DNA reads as TGTGCCAGCAGCTGGACAGGACAGCCGCACGTCCTGACTTTC.

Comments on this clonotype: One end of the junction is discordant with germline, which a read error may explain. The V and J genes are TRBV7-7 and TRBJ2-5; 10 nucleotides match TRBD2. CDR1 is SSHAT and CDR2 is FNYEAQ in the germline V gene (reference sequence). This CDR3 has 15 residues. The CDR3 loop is CASSYRTSGQETQYF. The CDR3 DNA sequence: TGTGCTAGCAGCTACCGGACTAGCGGACAAGAGACCCAGTACTTC.

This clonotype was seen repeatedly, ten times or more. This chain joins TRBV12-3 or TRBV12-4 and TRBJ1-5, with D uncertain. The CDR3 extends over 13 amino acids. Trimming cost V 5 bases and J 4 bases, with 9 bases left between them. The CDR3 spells CASSMDGNQPQHF. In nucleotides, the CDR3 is TGTGCCAGCAGTATGGACGGGAATCAGCCCCAGCATTTT.

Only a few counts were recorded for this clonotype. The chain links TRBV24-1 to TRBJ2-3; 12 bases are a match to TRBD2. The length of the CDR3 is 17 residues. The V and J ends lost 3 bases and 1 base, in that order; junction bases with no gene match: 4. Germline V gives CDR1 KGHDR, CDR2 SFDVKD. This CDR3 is CATSDPGTSGRTDTQYF. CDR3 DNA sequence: TGTGCCACCAGTGATCCAGGGACTAGCGGGCGCACAGATACGCAGTATTTT.

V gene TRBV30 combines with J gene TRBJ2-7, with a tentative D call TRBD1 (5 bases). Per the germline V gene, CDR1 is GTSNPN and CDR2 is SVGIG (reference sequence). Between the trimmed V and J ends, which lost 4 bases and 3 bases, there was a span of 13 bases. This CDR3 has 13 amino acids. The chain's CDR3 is CAWMTERHYEQYF. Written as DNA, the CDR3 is TGTGCCTGGATGACAGAAAGGCACTACGAGCAGTACTTC.

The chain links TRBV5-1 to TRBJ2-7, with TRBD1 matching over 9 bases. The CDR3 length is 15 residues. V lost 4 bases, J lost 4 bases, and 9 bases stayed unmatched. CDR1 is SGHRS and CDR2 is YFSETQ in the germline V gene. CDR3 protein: CASSPSGTGHYEQYF. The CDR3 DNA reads TGCGCCAGCAGCCCTTCCGGGACAGGGCATTACGAGCAGTACTTC.

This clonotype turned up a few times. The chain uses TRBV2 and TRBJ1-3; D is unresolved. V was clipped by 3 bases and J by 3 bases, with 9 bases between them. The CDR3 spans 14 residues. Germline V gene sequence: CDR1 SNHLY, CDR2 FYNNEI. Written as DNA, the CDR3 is TGTGCCAGCAGTGATCCCCAGAGTGGAAACACCATATATTTT. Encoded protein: CASSDPQSGNTIYF. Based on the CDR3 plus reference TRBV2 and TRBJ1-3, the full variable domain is EPEVTQTPSHQVTQMGQEVILRCVPISNHLYFYWYRQILGQKVEFLVSFYNNEISEKSEIFDDQFSVERPDGSNFTLKIRSTKLEDSAMYFCASSDPQSGNTIYFGEGSWLTVV.

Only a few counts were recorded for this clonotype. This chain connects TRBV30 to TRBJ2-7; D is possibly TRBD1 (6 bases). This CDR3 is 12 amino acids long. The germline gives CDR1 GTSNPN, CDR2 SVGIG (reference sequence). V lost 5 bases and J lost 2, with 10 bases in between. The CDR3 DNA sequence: TGTGCCTGGGGAAGGGGGACCTACGAGCAGTACTTC. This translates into CAWGRGTYEQYF.

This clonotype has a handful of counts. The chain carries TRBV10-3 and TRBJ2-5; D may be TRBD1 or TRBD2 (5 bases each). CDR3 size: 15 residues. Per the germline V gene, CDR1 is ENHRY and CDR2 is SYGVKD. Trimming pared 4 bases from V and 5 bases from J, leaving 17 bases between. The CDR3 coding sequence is TGTGCCATCAGTGGCGACACGGGATGGGACGAGACCCAGTACTTC. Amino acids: CAISGDTGWDETQYF.

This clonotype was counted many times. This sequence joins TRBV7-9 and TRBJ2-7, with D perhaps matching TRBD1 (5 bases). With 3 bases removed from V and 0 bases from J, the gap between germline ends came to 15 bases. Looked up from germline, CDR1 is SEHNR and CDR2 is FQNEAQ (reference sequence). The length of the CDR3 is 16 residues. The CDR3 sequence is CASSLPVGVNSYEQYF. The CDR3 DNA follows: TGTGCCAGCAGCTTGCCTGTAGGGGTCAACTCCTACGAGCAGTACTTC.

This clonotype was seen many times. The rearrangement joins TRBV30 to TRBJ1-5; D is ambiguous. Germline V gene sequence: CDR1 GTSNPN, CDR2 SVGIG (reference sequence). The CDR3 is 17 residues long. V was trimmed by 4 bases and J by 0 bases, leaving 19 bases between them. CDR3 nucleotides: TGTGCCTGGACCAGAGCGGGGATGGGGTATAGCAATCAGCCCCAGCATTTT. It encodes CAWTRAGMGYSNQPQHF.

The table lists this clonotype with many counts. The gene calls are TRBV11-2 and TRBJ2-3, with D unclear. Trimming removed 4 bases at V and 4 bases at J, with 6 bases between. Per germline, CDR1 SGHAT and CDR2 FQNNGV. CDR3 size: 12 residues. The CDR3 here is CASSYGPDTQYF. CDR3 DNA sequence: TGTGCCAGCAGCTACGGACCAGATACGCAGTATTTT.

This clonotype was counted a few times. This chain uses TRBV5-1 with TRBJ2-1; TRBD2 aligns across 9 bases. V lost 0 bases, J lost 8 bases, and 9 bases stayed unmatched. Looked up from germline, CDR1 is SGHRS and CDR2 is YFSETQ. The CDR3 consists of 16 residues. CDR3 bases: TGCGCCAGCAGCTTGGAAGGGCGGGGGGGCCTCCATGAGCAGTTCTTC. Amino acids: CASSLEGRGGLHEQFF.

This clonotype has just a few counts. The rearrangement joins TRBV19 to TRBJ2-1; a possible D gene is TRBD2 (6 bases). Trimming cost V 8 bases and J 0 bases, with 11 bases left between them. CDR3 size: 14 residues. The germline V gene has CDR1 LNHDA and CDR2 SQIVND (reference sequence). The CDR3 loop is CASRSGSSYNEQFF. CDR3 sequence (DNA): TGTGCCAGTCGTAGCGGAAGCTCCTACAATGAGCAGTTCTTC.

The CDR3 DNA is TGTGCCAGCAGCGTAAACAGCTATGGCTACACCTTC. This gives the protein CASSVNSYGYTF. The chain is built from TRBV9 and TRBJ1-2; no clear D. Germline V lookup: CDR1 SGDLS, CDR2 YYNGEE. The ends were cut back, 1 base at V and 4 bases at J, with 5 bases in the middle. CDR3 length: 12 residues.

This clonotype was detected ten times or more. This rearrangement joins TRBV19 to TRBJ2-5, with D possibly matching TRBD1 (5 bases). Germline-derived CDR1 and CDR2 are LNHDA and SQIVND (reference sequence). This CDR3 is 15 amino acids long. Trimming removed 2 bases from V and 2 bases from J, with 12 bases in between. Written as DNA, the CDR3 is TGTGCCAGTAGTATAATCCCCACAGGTCAAGAGACCCAGTACTTC. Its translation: CASSIIPTGQETQYF.

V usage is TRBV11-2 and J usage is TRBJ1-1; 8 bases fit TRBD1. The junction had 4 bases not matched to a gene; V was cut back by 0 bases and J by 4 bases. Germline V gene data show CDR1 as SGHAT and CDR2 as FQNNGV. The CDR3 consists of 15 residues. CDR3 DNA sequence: TGTGCCAGCAGCTTAGACAGGGGGCGAAGCACTGAAGCTTTCTTT. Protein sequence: CASSLDRGRSTEAFF.